The 9 T cell receptor beta chains given below trace back to one sample, sequenced in a study of monozygotic twins with inflammatory bowel disease. TCRdb reanalyzed the 5' RACE reads and collapses them to one entry per CDR3 protein, without DNA. This listing includes 150,000 or so distinct CDR3 sequences. The specimen sequenced was blood. The receptors originated from a human donor with ulcerative colitis or Crohn's disease, or a healthy co-twin of an affected twin (not recorded which).

The gene calls are TRBV20-1 and TRBJ2-1; TCRdb's D gene call, TRBD2, goes unchecked for lack of DNA. The germline V gene has CDR1 DFQATT and CDR2 SNEGSKA (reference sequence). There are 16 residues in the CDR3. The CDR3 reads CSARDPWEGRHNEQFF.

CDR3 loop: CASSEGPTGGRVKLFF. The rearrangement uses TRBV25-1 and TRBJ1-4; the TRBD1 assignment by TCRdb is unverifiable without DNA. This CDR3 is 16 amino acids long. Germline loops: CDR1 MGHDK, CDR2 SYGVNS. Combining the CDR3 with reference TRBV25-1 and TRBJ1-4 gives the whole variable domain EADIYQTPRYLVIGTGKKITLECSQTMGHDKMYWYQQDPGMELHLIHYSYGVNSTEKGDLSSESTVSRIRTEHFPLTLESARPSHTSQYLCASSEGPTGGRVKLFFGSGTQLSVL.

The V call is TRBV20-1, the J call TRBJ2-5. The CDR3 has 14 residues. From germline, CDR1 is DFQATT and CDR2 SNEGSKA (reference sequence). The CDR3 spells CSARDLTSAETQYF.

V and J are TRBV7-3 and TRBJ1-6; TCRdb selects TRBD1, and the lack of DNA leaves this call unchecked. Germline V gives CDR1 SGHTA, CDR2 FQGTGA. The CDR3 runs to 13 residues. The CDR3 is CASSSTGKSPLHF.

The chain links TRBV7-9 to TRBJ2-5; without DNA, the TCRdb call of TRBD2 cannot be checked. There are 14 residues in the CDR3. Per germline, CDR1 SEHNR and CDR2 FQNEAQ (reference sequence). The CDR3 spells CASSHRTTTGTQYF. The full variable domain, completed using reference TRBV7-9 and TRBJ2-5, is DTGVSQNPRHKITKRGQNVTFRCDPISEHNRLYWYRQTLGQGPEFLTYFQNEAQLEKSRLLSDRFSAERPKGSFSTLEIQRTEQGDSAMYLCASSHRTTTGTQYFGPGTRLLVL.

The chain links TRBV5-1 to TRBJ1-2. CDR1 is SGHRS and CDR2 is YFSETQ in the germline V gene. The length of the CDR3 is 14 residues. CDR3 protein: CASSLETDNYGYTF.

The chain couples TRBV6-1 to TRBJ2-3; TCRdb proposes TRBD2, but this gene call is untestable without DNA. Per the germline V gene, CDR1 is MNHNS and CDR2 is SASEGT. The CDR3 spans 15 residues. CDR3 in amino acids: CASSSGTRGTDTQYF.

V is TRBV7-3 and J is TRBJ2-1. The CDR3 loop spans 14 amino acids. Germline CDR1 reads SGHTA; CDR2 reads FQGTGA. CDR3 sequence reads: CASSLAGANNEQFF.

The chain carries TRBV6-1 and TRBJ2-7; absent DNA, TCRdb's TRBD1 call cannot be checked. This CDR3 spans 16 amino acids. Germline V CDR1 and CDR2: MNHNS, SASEGT. The CDR3 here is CASSEAEGQPVYEQYF.